This T cell receptor beta chain was obtained from a study of cytomegalovirus exposure and HLA in healthy donors. Background on the study: Of 300 to 450 genotyped donors, approximately 80% clustered with self-reported Caucasian donors.

Study-level results: Roughly even sequencing depth across donors was the assumption behind the presence/absence analyses. In a later analysis, HLA-associated TCR beta chains were more clonally expanded than equally common others.

Of note for this clone: What it binds is unknown.

The CDR3 extends over 14 amino acids. Germline V gene data show CDR1 as WSHSY and CDR2 as SAAADI. Unmatched junction bases numbered 8, after V lost 8 bases and J lost 9 bases. The PCR had 60 Vbeta and 13 Jbeta primers. Using immunoSEQ multiplex PCR, the repertoire was profiled, and TCRdb retains in-frame clones only, with some absent. This table holds roughly 77,000 clones, about a tenth found once. The sample taken for sequencing was PBMCs. The sequence was obtained from a man aged 60 to 69 in good health and CMV-seropositive. The chain employs TRBV10-2 and TRBJ2-1, with 12 nucleotides matching TRBD2. DNA for the CDR3: TGCGCCAGCCGAGCTAGCGGGGGGGCCGGTGAGCAGTTCTTC. Amino acids: CASRASGGAGEQFF.